This T cell receptor (beta chain) was captured by sequencing in a study of response to subunit inactivated influenza vaccine. Study-wide findings and caveats: A suggestion made by the authors is that each seasonal influenza vaccination recruits few new T cells.

In this sample, this clonotype turned up a few times. Its target is unknown. MiXCR, applied by TCRdb to the RT-PCR reads, yields one record per CDR3 protein. In the table there are roughly 570,000 distinct CDR3 sequences, 11% to 15% of which are singletons. The clonotype originates from a man in his forties or fifties who received an inactivated influenza vaccine. This sample comprised PBMCs from blood, obtained less than 13 days after vaccination.

The CDR3 DNA is TGTGCCAGCAGATTTGCAAGGAAACCAAACTACGAGCAGTACTTC. Encoded protein: CASRFARKPNYEQYF. The chain has TRBV5-6 and TRBJ2-7; D unresolved. Trimming left V 5 bases short and J 3 bases short, with 18 bases between. The CDR3 spans 15 residues. The germline gives CDR1 SGHDT, CDR2 YYEEEE.